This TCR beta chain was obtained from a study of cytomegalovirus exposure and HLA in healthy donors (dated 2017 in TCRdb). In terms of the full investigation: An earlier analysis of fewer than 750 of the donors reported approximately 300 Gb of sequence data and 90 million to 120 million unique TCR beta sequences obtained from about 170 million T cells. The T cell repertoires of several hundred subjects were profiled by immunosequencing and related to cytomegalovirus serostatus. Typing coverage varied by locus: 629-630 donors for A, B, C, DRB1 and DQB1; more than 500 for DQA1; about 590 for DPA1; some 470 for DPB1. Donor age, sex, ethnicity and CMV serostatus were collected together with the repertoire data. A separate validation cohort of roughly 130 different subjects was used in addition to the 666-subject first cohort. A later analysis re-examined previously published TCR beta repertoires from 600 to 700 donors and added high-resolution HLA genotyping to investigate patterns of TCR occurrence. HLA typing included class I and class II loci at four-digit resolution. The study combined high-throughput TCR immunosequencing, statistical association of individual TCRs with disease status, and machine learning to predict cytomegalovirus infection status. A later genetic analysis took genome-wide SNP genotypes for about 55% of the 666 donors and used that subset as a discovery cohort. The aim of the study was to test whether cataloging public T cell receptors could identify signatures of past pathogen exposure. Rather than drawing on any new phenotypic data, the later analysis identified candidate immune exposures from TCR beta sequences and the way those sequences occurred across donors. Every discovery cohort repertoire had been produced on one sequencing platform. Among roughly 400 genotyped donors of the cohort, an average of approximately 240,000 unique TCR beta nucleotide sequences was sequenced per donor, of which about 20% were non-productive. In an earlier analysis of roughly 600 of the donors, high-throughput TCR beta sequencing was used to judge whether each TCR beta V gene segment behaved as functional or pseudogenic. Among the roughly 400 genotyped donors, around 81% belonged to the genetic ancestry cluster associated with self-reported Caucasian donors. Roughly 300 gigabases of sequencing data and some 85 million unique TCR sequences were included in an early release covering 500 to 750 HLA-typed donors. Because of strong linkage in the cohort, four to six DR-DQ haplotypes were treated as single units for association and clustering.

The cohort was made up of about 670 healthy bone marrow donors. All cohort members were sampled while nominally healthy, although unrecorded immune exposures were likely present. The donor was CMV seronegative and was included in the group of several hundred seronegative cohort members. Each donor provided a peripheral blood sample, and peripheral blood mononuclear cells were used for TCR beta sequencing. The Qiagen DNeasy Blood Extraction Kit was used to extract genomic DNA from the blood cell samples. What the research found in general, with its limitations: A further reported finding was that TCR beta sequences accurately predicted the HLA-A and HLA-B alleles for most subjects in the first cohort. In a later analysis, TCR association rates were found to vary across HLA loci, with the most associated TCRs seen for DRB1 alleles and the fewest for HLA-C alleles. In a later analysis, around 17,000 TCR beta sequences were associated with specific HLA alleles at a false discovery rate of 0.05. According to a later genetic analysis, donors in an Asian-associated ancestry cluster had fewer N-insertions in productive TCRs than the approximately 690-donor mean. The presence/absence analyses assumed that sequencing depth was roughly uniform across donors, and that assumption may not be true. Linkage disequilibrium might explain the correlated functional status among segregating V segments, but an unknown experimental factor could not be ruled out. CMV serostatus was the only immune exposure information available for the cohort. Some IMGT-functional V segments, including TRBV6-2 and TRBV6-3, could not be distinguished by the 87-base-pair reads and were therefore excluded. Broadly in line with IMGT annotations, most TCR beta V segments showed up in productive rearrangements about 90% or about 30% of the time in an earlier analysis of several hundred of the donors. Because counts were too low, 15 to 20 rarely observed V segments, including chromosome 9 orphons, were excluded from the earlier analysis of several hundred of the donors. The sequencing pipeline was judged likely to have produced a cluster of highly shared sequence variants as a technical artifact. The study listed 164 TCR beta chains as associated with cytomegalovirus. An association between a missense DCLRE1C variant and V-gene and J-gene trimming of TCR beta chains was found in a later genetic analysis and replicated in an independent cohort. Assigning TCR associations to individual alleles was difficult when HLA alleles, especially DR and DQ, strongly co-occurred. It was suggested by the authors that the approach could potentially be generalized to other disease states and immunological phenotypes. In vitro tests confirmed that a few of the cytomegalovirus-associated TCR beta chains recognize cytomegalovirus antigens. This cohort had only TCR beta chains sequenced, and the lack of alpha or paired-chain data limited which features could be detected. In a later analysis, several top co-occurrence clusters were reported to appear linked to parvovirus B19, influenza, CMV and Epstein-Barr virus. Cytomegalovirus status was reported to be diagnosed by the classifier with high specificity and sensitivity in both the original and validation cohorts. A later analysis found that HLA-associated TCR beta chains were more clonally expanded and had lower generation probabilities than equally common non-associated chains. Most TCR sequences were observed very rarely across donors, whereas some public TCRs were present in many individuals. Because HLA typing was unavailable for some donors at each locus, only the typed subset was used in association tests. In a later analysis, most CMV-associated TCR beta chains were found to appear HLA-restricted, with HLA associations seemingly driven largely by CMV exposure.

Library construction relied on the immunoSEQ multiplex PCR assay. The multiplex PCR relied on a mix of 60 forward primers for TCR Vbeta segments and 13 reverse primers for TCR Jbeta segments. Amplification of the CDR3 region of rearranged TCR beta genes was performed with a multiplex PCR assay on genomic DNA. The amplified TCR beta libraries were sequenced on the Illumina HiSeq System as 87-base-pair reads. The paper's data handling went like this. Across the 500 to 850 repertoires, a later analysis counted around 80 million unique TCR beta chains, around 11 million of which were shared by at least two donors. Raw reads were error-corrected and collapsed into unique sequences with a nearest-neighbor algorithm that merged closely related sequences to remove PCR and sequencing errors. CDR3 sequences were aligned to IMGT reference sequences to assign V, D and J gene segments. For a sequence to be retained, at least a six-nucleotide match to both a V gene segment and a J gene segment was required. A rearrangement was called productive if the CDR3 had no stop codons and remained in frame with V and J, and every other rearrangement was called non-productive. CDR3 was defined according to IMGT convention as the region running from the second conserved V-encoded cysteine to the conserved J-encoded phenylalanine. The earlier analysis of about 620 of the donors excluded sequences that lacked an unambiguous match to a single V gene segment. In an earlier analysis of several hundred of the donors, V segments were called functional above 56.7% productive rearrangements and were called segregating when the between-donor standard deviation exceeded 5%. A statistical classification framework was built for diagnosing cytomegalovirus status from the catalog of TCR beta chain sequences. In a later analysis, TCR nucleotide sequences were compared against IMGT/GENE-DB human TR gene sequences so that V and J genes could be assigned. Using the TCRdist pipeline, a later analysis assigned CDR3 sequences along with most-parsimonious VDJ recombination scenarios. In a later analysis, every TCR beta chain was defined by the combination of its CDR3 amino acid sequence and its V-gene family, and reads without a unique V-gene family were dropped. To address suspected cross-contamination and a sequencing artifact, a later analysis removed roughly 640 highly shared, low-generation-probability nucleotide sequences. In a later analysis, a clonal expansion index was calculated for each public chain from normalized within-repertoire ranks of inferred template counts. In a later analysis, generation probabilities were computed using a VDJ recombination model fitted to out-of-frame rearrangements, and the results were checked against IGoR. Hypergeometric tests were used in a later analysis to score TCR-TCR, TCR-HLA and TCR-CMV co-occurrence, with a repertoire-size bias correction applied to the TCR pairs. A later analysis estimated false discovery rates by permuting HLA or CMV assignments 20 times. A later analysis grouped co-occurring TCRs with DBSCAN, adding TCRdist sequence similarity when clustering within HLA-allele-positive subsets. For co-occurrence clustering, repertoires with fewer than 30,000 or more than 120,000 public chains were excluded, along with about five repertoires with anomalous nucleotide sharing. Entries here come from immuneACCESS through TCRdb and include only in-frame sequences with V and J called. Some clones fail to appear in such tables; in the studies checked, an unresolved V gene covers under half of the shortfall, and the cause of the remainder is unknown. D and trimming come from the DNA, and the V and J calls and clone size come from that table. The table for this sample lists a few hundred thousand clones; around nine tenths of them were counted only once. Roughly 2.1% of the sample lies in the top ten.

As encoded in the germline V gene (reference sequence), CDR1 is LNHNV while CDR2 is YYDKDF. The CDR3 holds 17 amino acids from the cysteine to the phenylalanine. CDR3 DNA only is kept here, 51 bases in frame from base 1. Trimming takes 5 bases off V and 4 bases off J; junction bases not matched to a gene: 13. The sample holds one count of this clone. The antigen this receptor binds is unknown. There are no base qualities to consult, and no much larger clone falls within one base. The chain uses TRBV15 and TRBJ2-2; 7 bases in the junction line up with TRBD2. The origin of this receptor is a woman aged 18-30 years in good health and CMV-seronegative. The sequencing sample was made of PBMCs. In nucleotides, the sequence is TGTGCCACCAGCGCCCCCCCACGGCCGGGGGGCACCGGGGAGCTGTTTTTT. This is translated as CATSAPPRPGGTGELFF.